At least ten counts were recorded for the clone carrying this T cell receptor beta chain. Its antigen is unknown. The CDR3 end falls 3 residues outside the read, so it is completed with the germline J gene. The CDR3 has 14 residues. V trimming: 3 bases; J trimming: 4 bases; junction bases outside the gene matches: 4. Germline V gene lookup returns CDR1 SGDLS and CDR2 YYNGEE. The entry originates in a study of T cell clonality in common variable immunodeficiency. Findings and limits, study-wide: In common variable immunodeficiency, TCR beta chains reportedly carried fewer deletions and N-nucleotide insertions.

Some clones are missing from TCRdb's copy, which holds only in-frame ones; the method was immunoSEQ multiplex PCR. The sample is made up of approximately 45,000 clones, none counted only once. The clonotype was recovered from a person between 18 and 69 years old in good health. The sample taken for sequencing was peripheral blood mononuclear cells. V gene TRBV9 combines with J gene TRBJ2-4, with 7 bases identical to TRBD1. Here the CDR3 reads CASSAGQSKNIQYF. The sequenced part of the CDR3 DNA is TGTGCCAGCAGCGCGGGACAGTCTAAAAACATT.